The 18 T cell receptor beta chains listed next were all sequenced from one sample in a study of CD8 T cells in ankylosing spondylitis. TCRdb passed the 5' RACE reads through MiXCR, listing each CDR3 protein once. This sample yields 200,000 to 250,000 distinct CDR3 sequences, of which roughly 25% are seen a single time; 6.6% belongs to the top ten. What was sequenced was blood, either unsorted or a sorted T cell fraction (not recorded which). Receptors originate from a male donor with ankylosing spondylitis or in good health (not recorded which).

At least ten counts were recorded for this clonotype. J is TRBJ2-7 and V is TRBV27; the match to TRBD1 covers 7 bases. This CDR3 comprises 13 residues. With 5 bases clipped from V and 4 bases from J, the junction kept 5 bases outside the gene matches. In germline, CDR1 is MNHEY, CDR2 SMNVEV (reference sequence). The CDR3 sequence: CASSGDREYEQYF. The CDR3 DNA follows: TGTGCCAGCAGTGGGGACAGAGAATACGAGCAGTACTTC.

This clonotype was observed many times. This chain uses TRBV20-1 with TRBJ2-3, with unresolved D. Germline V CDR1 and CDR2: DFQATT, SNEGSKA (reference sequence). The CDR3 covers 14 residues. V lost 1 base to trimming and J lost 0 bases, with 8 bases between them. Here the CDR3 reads CSARVPDSTDTQYF. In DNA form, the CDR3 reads TGCAGTGCTAGAGTTCCCGACAGCACAGATACGCAGTATTTT.

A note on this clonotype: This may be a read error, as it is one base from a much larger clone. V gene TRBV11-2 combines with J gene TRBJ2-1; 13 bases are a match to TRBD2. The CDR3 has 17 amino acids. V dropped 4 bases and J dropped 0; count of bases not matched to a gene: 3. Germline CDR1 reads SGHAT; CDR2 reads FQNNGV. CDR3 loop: CASSSRTSGSSYNEQFF. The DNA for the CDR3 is TGTGCCAGCAGCTCGAGGACTAGCGGGAGCTCCTACAATGAGCAGTTCTTC.

The CDR3 DNA is TGTGCCATCAGTGATGGGACCCCCGAGCAGTTCTTC. It yields the protein CAISDGTPEQFF. The rearrangement joins TRBV10-3 to TRBJ2-1; D is possibly TRBD1 or TRBD2 (5 bases each). V gave up 3 bases and J gave up 10 bases, with 10 bases separating them. The CDR3 covers 12 residues. Germline V gene data show CDR1 as ENHRY and CDR2 as SYGVKD.

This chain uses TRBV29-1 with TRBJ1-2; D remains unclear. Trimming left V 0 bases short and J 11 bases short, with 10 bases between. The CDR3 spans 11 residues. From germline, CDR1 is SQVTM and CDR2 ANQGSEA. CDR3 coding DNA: TGCAGCGTTGAAGATCATGGGGATTACACCTTC. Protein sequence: CSVEDHGDYTF.

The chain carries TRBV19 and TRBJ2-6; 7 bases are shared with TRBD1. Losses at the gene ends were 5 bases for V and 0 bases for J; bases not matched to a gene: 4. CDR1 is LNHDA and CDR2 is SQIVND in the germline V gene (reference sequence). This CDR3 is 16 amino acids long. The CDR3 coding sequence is TGTGCCAGTAGTCGACGGACAGGCTCTGGGGCCAACGTCCTGACTTTC. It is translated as CASSRRTGSGANVLTF.

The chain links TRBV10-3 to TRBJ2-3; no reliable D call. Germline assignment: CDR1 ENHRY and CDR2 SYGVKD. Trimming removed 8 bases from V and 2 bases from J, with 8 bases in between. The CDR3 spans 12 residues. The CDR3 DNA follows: TGTGCCATCCAGCCAGACACAGATACGCAGTATTTT. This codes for CAIQPDTDTQYF.

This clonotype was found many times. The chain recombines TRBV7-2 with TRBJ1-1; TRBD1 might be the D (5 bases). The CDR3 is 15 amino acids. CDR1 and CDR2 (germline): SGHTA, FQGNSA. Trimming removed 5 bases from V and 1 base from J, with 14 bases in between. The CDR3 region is CASSPRQLGNTEAFF. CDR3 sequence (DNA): TGTGCCAGCAGCCCGCGACAGCTCGGGAACACTGAAGCTTTCTTT.

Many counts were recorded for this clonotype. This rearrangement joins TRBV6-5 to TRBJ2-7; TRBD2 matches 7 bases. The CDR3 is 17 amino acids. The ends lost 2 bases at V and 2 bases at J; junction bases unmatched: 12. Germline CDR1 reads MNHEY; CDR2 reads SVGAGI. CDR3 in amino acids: CASSYNDPTSAAYEQYF. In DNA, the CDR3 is TGTGCCAGCAGTTACAATGACCCCACTAGCGCAGCCTACGAGCAGTACTTC.

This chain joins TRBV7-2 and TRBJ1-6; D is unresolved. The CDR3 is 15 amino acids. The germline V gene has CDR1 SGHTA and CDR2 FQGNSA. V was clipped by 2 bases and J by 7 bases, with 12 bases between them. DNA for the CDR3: TGTGCCAGCAGCTTATCCGCTAAGGGAAATTCACCCCTCCACTTT. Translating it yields CASSLSAKGNSPLHF.

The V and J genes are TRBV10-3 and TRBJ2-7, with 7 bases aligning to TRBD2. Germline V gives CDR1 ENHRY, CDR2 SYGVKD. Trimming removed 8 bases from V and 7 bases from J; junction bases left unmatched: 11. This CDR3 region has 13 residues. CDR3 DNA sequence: TGTGCCATCTCCCTCAACGGGAGGAGGGAGCAGTACTTC. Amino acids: CAISLNGRREQYF.

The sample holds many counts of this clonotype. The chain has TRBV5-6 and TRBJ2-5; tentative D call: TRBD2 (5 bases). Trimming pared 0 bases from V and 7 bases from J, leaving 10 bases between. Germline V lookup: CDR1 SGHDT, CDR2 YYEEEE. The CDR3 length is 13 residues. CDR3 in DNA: TGTGCCAGCAGCTTGGGAGGGCTCGGGACCCAGTACTTC. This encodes CASSLGGLGTQYF. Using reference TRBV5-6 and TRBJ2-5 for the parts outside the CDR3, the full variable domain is DAGVTQSPTHLIKTRGQQVTLRCSPKSGHDTVSWYQQALGQGPQFIFQYYEEEERQRGNFPDRFSGHQFPNYSSELNVNALLLGDSALYLCASSLGGLGTQYFGPGTRLLVL.

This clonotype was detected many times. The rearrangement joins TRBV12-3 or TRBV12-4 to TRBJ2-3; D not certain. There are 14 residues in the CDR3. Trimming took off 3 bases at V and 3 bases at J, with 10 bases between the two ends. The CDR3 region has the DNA TGTGCCAGCAGTTTTCCTCAAAGGACAGATACGCAGTATTTT. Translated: CASSFPQRTDTQYF.

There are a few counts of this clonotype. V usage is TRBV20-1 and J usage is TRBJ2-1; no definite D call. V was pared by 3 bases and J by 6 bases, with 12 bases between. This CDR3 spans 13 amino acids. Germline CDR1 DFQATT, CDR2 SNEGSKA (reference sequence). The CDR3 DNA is TGCAGTGCTAGTCTGGCTACCCTCAATGAGCAGTTCTTC. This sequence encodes CSASLATLNEQFF.

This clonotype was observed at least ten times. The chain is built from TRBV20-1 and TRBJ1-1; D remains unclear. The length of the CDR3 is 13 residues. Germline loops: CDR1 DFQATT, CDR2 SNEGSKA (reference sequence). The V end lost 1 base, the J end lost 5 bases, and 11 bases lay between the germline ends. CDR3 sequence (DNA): TGCAGTGCTAGAGGACTCGATAGGACTGAAGCTTTCTTT. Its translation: CSARGLDRTEAFF.

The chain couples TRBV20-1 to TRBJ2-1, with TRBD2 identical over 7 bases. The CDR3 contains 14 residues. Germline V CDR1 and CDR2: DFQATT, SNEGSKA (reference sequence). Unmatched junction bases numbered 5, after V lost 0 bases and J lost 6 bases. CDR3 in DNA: TGCAGTGCTAGAGATTCTAGCGGAATCAATGAGCAGTTCTTC. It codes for CSARDSSGINEQFF.

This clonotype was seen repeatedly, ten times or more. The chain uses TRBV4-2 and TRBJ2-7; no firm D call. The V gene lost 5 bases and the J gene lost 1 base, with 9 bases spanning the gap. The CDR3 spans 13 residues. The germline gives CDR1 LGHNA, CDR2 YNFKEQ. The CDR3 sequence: CASSERPSYEQYF. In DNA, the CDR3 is TGTGCCAGCAGCGAGCGCCCATCCTACGAGCAGTACTTC.

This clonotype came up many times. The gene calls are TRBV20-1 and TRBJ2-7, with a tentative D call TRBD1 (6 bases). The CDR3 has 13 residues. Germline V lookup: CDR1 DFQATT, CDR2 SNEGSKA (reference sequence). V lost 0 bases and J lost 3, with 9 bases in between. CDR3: CSARELQGYEQYF. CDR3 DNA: TGCAGTGCTAGAGAATTACAGGGCTACGAGCAGTACTTC.